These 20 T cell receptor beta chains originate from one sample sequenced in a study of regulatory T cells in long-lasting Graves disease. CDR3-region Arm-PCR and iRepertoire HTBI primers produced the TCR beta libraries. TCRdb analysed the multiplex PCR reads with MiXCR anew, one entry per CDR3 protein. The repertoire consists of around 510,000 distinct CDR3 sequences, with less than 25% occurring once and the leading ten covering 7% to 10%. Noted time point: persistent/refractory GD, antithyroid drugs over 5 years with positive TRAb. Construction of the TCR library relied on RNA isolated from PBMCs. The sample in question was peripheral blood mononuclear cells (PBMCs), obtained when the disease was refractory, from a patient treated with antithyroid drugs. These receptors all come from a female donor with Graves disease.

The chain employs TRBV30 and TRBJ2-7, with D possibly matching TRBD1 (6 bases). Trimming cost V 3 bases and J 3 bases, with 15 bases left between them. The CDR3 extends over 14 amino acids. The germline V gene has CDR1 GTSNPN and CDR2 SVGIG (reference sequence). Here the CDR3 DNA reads TGTGCCTGGAGCCGAGACACAGGGTTCTACGAGCAGTACTTC. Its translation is CAWSRDTGFYEQYF.

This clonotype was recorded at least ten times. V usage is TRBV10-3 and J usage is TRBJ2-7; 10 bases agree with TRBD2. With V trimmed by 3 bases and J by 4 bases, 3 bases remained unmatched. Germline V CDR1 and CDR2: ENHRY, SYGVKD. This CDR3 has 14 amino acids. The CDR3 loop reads CAISDQREGYEQYF. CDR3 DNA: TGTGCCATCAGTGATCAGCGGGAGGGATACGAGCAGTACTTC.

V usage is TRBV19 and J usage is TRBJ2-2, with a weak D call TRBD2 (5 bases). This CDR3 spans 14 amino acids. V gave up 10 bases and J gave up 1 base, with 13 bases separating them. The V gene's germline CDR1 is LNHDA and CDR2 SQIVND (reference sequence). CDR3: CATEEDLNTGELFF. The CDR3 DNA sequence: TGTGCCACCGAGGAGGACTTGAACACCGGGGAGCTGTTTTTT.

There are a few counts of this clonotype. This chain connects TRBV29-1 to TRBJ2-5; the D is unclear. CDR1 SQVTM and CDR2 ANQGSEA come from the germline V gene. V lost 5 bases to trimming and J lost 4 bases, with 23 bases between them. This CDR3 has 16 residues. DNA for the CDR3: TGCAGCGTTTTTTCCTCGGGCAGATCGATGGGAGAGACCCAGTACTTC. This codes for CSVFSSGRSMGETQYF.

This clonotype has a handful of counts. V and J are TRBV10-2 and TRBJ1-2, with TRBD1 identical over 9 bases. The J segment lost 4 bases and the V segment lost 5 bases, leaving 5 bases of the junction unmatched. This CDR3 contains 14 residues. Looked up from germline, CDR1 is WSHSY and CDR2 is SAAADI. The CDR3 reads CASSSGTGSYGYTF. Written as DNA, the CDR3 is TGCGCCAGCAGTTCCGGGACAGGGAGCTATGGCTACACCTTC.

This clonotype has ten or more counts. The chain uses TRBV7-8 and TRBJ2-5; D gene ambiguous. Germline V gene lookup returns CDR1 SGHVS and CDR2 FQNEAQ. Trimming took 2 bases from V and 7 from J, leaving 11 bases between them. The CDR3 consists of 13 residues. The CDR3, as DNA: TGTGCCAGCAGCTTAAGACAACTCGGGACCCAGTACTTC. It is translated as CASSLRQLGTQYF.

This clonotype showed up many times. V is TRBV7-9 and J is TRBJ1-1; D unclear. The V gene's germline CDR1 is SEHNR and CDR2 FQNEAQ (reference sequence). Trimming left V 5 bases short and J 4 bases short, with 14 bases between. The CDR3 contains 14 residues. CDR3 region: CASSAGLSPTEAFF. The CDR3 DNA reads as TGTGCCAGCAGCGCAGGATTGTCCCCCACTGAAGCTTTCTTT.

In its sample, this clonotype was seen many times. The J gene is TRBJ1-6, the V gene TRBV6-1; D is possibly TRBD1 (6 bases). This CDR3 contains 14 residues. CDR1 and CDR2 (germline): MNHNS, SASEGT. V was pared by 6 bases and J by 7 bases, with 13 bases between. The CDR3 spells CASRKGQGNSPLHF. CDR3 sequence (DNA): TGTGCCAGCAGGAAGGGACAAGGGAATTCACCCCTCCACTTT.

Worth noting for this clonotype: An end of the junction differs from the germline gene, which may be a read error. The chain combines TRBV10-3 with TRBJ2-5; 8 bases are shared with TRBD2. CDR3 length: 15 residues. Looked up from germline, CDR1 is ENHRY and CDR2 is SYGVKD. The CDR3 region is CAISEPTDTSGWTDF. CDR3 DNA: TGTGCCATCAGTGAGCCGACTGATACTAGCGGCTGGACGGACTTC.

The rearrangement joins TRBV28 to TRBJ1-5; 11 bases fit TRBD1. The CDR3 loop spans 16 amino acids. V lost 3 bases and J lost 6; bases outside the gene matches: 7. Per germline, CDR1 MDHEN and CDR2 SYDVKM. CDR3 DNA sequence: TGTGCCAGCAGTTTGTCGGGACAGGGGGATTTTCAGCCCCAGCATTTT. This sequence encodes CASSLSGQGDFQPQHF.

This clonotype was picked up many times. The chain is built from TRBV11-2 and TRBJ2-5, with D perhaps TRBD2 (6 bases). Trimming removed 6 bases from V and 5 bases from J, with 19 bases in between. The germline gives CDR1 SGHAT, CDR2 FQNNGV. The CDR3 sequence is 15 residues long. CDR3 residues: CASSRRGLPPETQYF. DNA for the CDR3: TGTGCCAGCAGTCGAAGGGGACTCCCTCCTGAGACCCAGTACTTC.

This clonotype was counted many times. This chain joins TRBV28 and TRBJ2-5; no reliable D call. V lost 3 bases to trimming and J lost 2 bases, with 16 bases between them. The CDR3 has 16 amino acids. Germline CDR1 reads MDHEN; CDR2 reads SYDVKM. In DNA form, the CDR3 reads TGTGCCAGCAGTTTCCCAATAGAAGAAGGACAAGAGACCCAGTACTTC. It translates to CASSFPIEEGQETQYF. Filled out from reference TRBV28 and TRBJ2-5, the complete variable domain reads DVKVTQSSRYLVKRTGEKVFLECVQDMDHENMFWYRQDPGLGLRLIYFSYDVKMKEKGDIPEGYSVSREKKERFSLILESASTNQTSMYLCASSFPIEEGQETQYFGPGTRLLVL.

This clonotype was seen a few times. This CDR3 reads CASLKNTGELFF. As DNA, the CDR3 is TGTGCCAGCCTGAAGAACACCGGGGAGCTGTTTTTT. The genes are TRBV7-9 and TRBJ2-2; D unclear. The CDR3 sequence is 12 residues long. Germline V gene data show CDR1 as SEHNR and CDR2 as FQNEAQ (reference sequence). Trimming stripped 8 bases from V and 1 base from J, with 5 bases between. Full variable domain (outside the CDR3, taken from reference TRBV7-9 and TRBJ2-2): DTGVSQNPRHKITKRGQNVTFRCDPISEHNRLYWYRQTLGQGPEFLTYFQNEAQLEKSRLLSDRFSAERPKGSFSTLEIQRTEQGDSAMYLCASLKNTGELFFGEGSRLTVL.

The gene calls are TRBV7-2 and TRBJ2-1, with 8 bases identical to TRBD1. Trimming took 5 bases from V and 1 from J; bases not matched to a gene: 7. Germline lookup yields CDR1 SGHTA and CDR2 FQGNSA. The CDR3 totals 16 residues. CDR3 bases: TGTGCCAGCAGCCAACAAGGGACAGGTTCCTACAATGAGCAGTTCTTC. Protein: CASSQQGTGSYNEQFF.

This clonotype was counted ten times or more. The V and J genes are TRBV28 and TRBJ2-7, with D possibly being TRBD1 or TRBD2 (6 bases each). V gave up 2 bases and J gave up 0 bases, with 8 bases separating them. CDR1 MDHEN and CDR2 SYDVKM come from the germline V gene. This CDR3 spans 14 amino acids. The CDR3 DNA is TGTGCCAGCAGTTTAAGGGGGGCCTCCTACGAGCAGTACTTC. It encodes CASSLRGASYEQYF.

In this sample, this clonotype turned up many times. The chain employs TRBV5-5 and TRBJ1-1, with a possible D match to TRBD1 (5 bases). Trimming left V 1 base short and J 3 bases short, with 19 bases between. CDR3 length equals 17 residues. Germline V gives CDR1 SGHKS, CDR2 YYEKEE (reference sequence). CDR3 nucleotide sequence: TGTGCCAGCAGCTTGTACCCCAGGGATCAAGCGGACACTGAAGCTTTCTTT. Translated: CASSLYPRDQADTEAFF.

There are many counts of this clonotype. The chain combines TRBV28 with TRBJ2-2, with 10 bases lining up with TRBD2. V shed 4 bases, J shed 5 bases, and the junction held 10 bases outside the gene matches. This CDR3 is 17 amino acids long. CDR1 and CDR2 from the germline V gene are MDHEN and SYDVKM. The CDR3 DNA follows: TGTGCCAGCAGTTCCCCTTTTTTAGCGGGAGGTACCGGGGAGCTGTTTTTT. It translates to CASSSPFLAGGTGELFF.

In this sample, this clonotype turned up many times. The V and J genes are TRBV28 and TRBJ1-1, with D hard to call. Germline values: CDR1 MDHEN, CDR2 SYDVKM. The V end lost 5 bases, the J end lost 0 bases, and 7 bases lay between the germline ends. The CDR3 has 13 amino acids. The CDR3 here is CASSPPVNTEAFF. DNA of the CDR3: TGTGCCAGCAGTCCCCCAGTGAACACTGAAGCTTTCTTT.

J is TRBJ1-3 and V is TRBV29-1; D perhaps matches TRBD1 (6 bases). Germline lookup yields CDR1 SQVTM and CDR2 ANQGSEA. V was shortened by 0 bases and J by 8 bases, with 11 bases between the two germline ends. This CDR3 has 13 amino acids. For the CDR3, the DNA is TGCAGCGTTGAAGAGCCCGGGGGCCACACCATATATTTT. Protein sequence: CSVEEPGGHTIYF.

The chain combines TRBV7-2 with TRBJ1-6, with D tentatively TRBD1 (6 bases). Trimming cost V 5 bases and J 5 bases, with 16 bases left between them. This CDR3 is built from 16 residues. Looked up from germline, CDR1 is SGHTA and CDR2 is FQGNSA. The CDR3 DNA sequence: TGTGCCAGCAGCCCCGCGGGGGGCGGAAATAATTCACCCCTCCACTTT. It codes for CASSPAGGGNNSPLHF. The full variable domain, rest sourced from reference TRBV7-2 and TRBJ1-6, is GAGVSQSPSNKVTEKGKDVELRCDPISGHTALYWYRQSLGQGLEFLIYFQGNSAPDKSGLPSDRFSAERTGGSVSTLTIQRTQQEDSAVYLCASSPAGGGNNSPLHFGNGTRLTVT.